A selection of T cell receptor beta chains follows, all from one sample in a study of T cells in Graves' hyperthyroidism and ophthalmopathy. TCRdb itself ran the multiplex PCR reads through MiXCR, one entry per CDR3 protein. The data contain around 720,000 distinct CDR3 sequences, about 35% of them seen just once; the ten biggest clones take up less than 40%. Sequenced sample: blood. Source of these receptors: a woman aged 40 to 50 with Graves' hyperthyroidism. CDR3s include the opening cysteine and the closing phenylalanine or tryptophan.

V gene	J gene	CDR3 protein
TRBV25-1	TRBJ2-5	CASSKTLAEGDETQYF
TRBV6-5	TRBJ1-3	CASCGKGRMSGNTIYF
TRBV7-2	TRBJ2-7	CASSKRGPEIYEQYF
TRBV9	TRBJ1-1	CASSVRPGGSAEAFF
TRBV15	TRBJ1-5	CATSGTNQPQHF
TRBV6-2/TRBV6-3	TRBJ2-5	CASSTMTGHVGTQYF
TRBV24-1	TRBJ2-7	CATSGLPTGNRPNEQYF
TRBV25-1	TRBJ1-1	CASSEYTPRQGASEAFF
TRBV20-1	TRBJ2-7	CSFKRRQGDEQYF
TRBV5-4	TRBJ1-2	CASRRDLGDYGYTF
TRBV5-8	TRBJ1-1	CASSFSQNTEAFF
TRBV4-1	TRBJ1-2	CASSLTRDREPRSGYTF
TRBV2	TRBJ2-7	CASRASTYEQYF
TRBV29-1	TRBJ1-2	CSVETTGTAGYTF
TRBV2	TRBJ1-5	CASSLGVSAQPQHF
TRBV7-9	TRBJ2-5	CASSARTGHQQTQYF
TRBV7-2	TRBJ2-7	CASSSLISYEQYF
TRBV5-1	TRBJ1-2	CASSWAGGGGYGYTF
TRBV29-1	TRBJ1-1	CSVDEKNTEAFF
TRBV7-4	TRBJ2-2	CASSPGLAGETPSTGELFF
TRBV12-3/TRBV12-4	TRBJ2-5	CASKGSEGETQYF
TRBV6-6	TRBJ1-5	CASRVTGISNQPQHF
TRBV15	TRBJ2-7	CATSKEVSSYEQYF
TRBV9	TRBJ1-5	CASSVGTGDNQPQHF
TRBV20-1	TRBJ1-1	CSAQGQGSRTEAFF
TRBV5-5	TRBJ2-2	CASSLEGGDWTGELFF
TRBV6-5	TRBJ1-5	CASSSWGVQPQHF
TRBV20-1	TRBJ2-5	CSARDGGAGTQYF
TRBV20-1	TRBJ2-3	CSATQGQGMTDTQYF
TRBV13	TRBJ1-6	CASSSTGTGPNSPLHF
TRBV10-1	TRBJ1-1	CASSGTGALNTEAFF
TRBV4-1	TRBJ1-1	CASSRSRGTEAFF
TRBV29-1	TRBJ2-7	CSVNEGVRTYEQYF
TRBV19	TRBJ1-3	CASRGQLSGNTIYF
TRBV10-2	TRBJ1-1	CASSQRQGTAEAFF
TRBV29-1	TRBJ2-5	CSVSTGVETQYF
TRBV10-3	TRBJ2-7	CATGTSRYEQYF
TRBV14	TRBJ1-1	CASSFHGGTNTEAFF
TRBV12-3/TRBV12-4	TRBJ1-1	CASSLRLNTQAFF
TRBV16	TRBJ1-6	CASSEKGGNSPLHF
TRBV7-2	TRBJ2-7	CASSLQLPSYEQYF
TRBV7-2	TRBJ2-7	CASSPSQQGTHEQYF
TRBV5-5	TRBJ2-2	CASSLWGLKNTGELFF
TRBV7-8	TRBJ2-7	CASSSPGGGTVYEQYF
TRBV16	TRBJ2-7	CASSQSGGYEQYF
TRBV2	TRBJ1-1	CASKTDGSPAEAFF
TRBV10-2	TRBJ2-6	CASSEPRAPGANVLTF
TRBV7-2	TRBJ2-7	CASSSHRGPYEQYF
TRBV7-2	TRBJ2-5	CASEEHLRGQMGF
TRBV9	TRBJ1-2	CASSVGGFQANTF